Below are 19 T cell receptor beta chains sequenced from a single sample in a study of blood T cell repertoires in COVID-19. Repertoires were generated with immunoSEQ multiplex PCR, while TCRdb's copy carries only in-frame clones and drops some. This repertoire shows more than 75,000 clones, 70% to 90% found once; its top ten account for just over 8%. Material: peripheral blood. The receptors were gathered from a man under 40 with acute or convalescent COVID-19.

This clone is a singleton in its sample. The chain carries TRBV4-3 and TRBJ1-3; D remains ambiguous. With 0 bases removed from V and 1 base from J, the gap between germline ends came to 10 bases. This CDR3 has 16 amino acids. The V gene's germline CDR1 is LGHNA and CDR2 YSLEER. Here the CDR3 reads CASSQDPGYSGNTIYF. CDR3 coding DNA: TGCGCCAGCAGCCAAGATCCGGGATATTCTGGAAACACCATATATTTT.

The chain has TRBV24-1 and TRBJ2-1, with a possible D match to TRBD1 (6 bases). CDR3 size: 13 residues. V lost 9 bases to trimming and J lost 2 bases, with 10 bases between them. Looked up from germline, CDR1 is KGHDR and CDR2 is SFDVKD. CDR3: CATSGVAYNEQFF. As DNA, the CDR3 is TGTGCCACCTCAGGGGTGGCCTACAATGAGCAGTTCTTC.

The rearrangement uses TRBV10-2 and TRBJ2-1; 7 bases line up with TRBD2. Per germline, CDR1 WSHSY and CDR2 SAAADI. The length of the CDR3 is 15 residues. V gave up 7 bases and J gave up 10 bases; unmatched junction bases: 16. CDR3 nucleotide sequence: TGCGCCAGCATTCAAACCGGGACTATCCCTGTAGAGCAGTTCTTC. Translating it yields CASIQTGTIPVEQFF.

The genes are TRBV7-2 and TRBJ2-1, with 10 bases matching TRBD2. CDR3 size: 17 residues. Germline CDR1 and CDR2: SGHTA and FQGNSA. V lost 2 bases and J lost 0; bases outside the gene matches: 4. CDR3 amino acids: CASSLIPSGSSYNEQFF. The CDR3 DNA is TGTGCCAGCAGCTTAATTCCTAGCGGGAGCTCCTACAATGAGCAGTTCTTC.

The rearrangement uses TRBV19 and TRBJ2-2, with 11 nucleotides matching TRBD1. Trimming at V came to 8 bases and at J to 5 bases, leaving 4 bases not matched to a gene. CDR1 and CDR2 (germline): LNHDA, SQIVND (reference sequence). The CDR3 runs 14 residues. The CDR3 loop reads CASWDRGFTGELFF. In DNA, the CDR3 is TGTGCCAGTTGGGACAGGGGGTTTACCGGGGAGCTGTTTTTT.

The rearrangement joins TRBV11-2 to TRBJ1-2; 7 positions match TRBD1. The germline gives CDR1 SGHAT, CDR2 FQNNGV. The CDR3 runs to 13 residues. V shed 3 bases and J 8 bases; nucleotides not matched to a gene: 6. CDR3 sequence: CASSFDRELGYTF. In DNA, the CDR3 is TGTGCCAGCAGCTTCGACAGGGAACTCGGCTACACCTTC.

The rearrangement uses TRBV10-1 and TRBJ2-7, with TRBD2 as a possible D gene (6 bases). V lost 4 bases, J lost 3 bases, and 19 bases lay in between. Germline-derived CDR1 and CDR2 are WNHNN and SYGVQD (reference sequence). The CDR3 length is 16 residues. The CDR3, as DNA: TGCGCCAGCAGTGGGGGGGTCGGCCTGCCGGTCTACGAGCAGTACTTC. It specifies CASSGGVGLPVYEQYF.

V is TRBV4-1 and J is TRBJ2-7; 10 nucleotides match TRBD2. The CDR3 length is 16 residues. The germline V gene encodes CDR1 MGHRA and CDR2 YSYEKL. V dropped 3 bases and J dropped 1; count of bases not matched to a gene: 6. Written as DNA, the CDR3 is TGCGCCAGCAGCCAGTTGGGACTAGCGAATTCCTACGAGCAGTACTTC. Protein: CASSQLGLANSYEQYF.

The chain is built from TRBV29-1 and TRBJ2-1, with a possible D match to TRBD1 (6 bases). Deletions cut 6 bases from V and 4 bases from J, with 22 bases between. This CDR3 has 16 amino acids. Germline lookup yields CDR1 SQVTM and CDR2 ANQGSEA. DNA of the CDR3: TGCAGCGTAGACGGATACAGGGCCGAACTTTACAATGAGCAGTTCTTC. Translation gives CSVDGYRAELYNEQFF.

The chain recombines TRBV18 with TRBJ1-1; 8 bases map to TRBD1. The junction had 7 bases not matched to a gene; V was cut back by 4 bases and J by 6 bases. In germline, CDR1 is KGHSH, CDR2 LQKENI. The CDR3 extends over 14 amino acids. CDR3: CASSRAQGGPEAFF. The CDR3 DNA sequence: TGTGCCAGCTCACGGGCACAGGGGGGGCCTGAAGCTTTCTTT.

This clone was seen a few times. The chain recombines TRBV6-5 with TRBJ2-2, with a possible D match to TRBD1 (5 bases). Between the trimmed V and J ends, which lost 7 bases and 3 bases, there was a span of 6 bases. Germline lookup yields CDR1 MNHEY and CDR2 SVGAGI. CDR3 length equals 12 residues. CDR3 sequence reads: CASMTDTGELFF. DNA for the CDR3: TGTGCCAGCATGACAGACACCGGGGAGCTGTTTTTT.

The chain combines TRBV28 with TRBJ1-2, with 7 bases that match TRBD1. The CDR3 runs 15 residues. J lost 4 bases, V lost 6 bases, and 11 bases had no gene match. CDR1 and CDR2 (germline): MDHEN, SYDVKM. CDR3 sequence reads: CASRETGTRGYGYTF. In nucleotides, the CDR3 is TGTGCCAGCAGAGAGACAGGGACCCGTGGCTATGGCTACACCTTC.

This clone was counted only a few times. V gene TRBV5-4 combines with J gene TRBJ1-2; D uncertain. The V and J ends lost 2 bases and 0 bases respectively, with 11 bases between them. The CDR3 loop spans 15 amino acids. Germline V CDR1 and CDR2: SGHNT, YYREEE (reference sequence). In DNA form, the CDR3 reads TGTGCCAGCAGCTTCGAGGTCAACTCTAACTATGGCTACACCTTC. Encoded protein: CASSFEVNSNYGYTF.

The genes are TRBV5-6 and TRBJ1-1, with unresolved D. The V gene's germline CDR1 is SGHDT and CDR2 YYEEEE. The CDR3 runs to 14 residues. V lost 3 bases and J 1 base, leaving 10 bases between the germline ends. The CDR3 sequence: CASSYYSENTEAFF. The CDR3 nucleotides read TGTGCCAGCAGCTACTATTCGGAGAACACTGAAGCTTTCTTT.

This chain links TRBV5-1 with TRBJ2-5; D is uncertain. CDR1 SGHRS and CDR2 YFSETQ come from the germline V gene. The CDR3 has 14 residues. The V end was cut by 0 bases, the J end by 1 base, with 7 bases between. The CDR3 loop is CASSLEHSQETQYF. The CDR3 DNA sequence: TGCGCCAGCAGCTTGGAACACAGCCAAGAGACCCAGTACTTC. Full variable domain (missing parts from reference TRBV5-1 and TRBJ2-5): KAGVTQTPRYLIKTRGQQVTLSCSPISGHRSVSWYQQTPGQGLQFLFEYFSETQRNKGNFPGRFSGRQFSNSRSEMNVSTLELGDSALYLCASSLEHSQETQYFGPGTRLLVL.

This clone has only one observation. This chain links TRBV27 with TRBJ2-6; D call uncertain. CDR1 and CDR2 (germline): MNHEY, SMNVEV (reference sequence). The CDR3 covers 18 residues. The V and J ends lost 4 bases and 0 bases respectively, with 16 bases between them. CDR3 in amino acids: CASSSYHLKISGANVLTF. CDR3 DNA sequence: TGTGCCAGCAGTTCCTATCACCTAAAAATCTCTGGGGCCAACGTCCTGACTTTC.

Here the CDR3 reads CASSLGGLHNGGYTF. CDR3 nucleotide sequence: TGTGCCAGCAGCTTAGGGGGGCTTCATAACGGTGGCTACACCTTC. The chain links TRBV11-2 to TRBJ1-2; possibly TRBD1 for D (6 bases). This CDR3 is 15 amino acids long. The ends were cut back, 1 base at V and 7 bases at J, with 16 bases in the middle. Germline values: CDR1 SGHAT, CDR2 FQNNGV. The whole variable domain, filled in from reference TRBV11-2 and TRBJ1-2, reads EAGVAQSPRYKIIEKRQSVAFWCNPISGHATLYWYQQILGQGPKLLIQFQNNGVVDDSQLPKDRFSAERLKGVDSTLKIQPAKLEDSAVYLCASSLGGLHNGGYTFGSGTRLTVV.

This clone was observed a single time. The J gene is TRBJ2-1, the V gene TRBV12-3 or TRBV12-4; D remains unclear. The CDR3 sequence is 12 residues long. V lost 2 bases and J lost 8, with 7 bases in between. The CDR3 region has the DNA TGTGCCAGCAGTTTACGAGTGCATGAGCAGTTCTTC. As protein: CASSLRVHEQFF.

This chain uses TRBV10-3 with TRBJ1-6, with a tentative D call TRBD1 (6 bases). V was trimmed by 3 bases and J by 10 bases, leaving 13 bases between them. Germline assignment: CDR1 ENHRY and CDR2 SYGVKD. This CDR3 is built from 14 residues. In DNA, the CDR3 is TGTGCCATCAGTGAAGGAACAGGGCCCTCACCCCTCCACTTT. Its protein is CAISEGTGPSPLHF.